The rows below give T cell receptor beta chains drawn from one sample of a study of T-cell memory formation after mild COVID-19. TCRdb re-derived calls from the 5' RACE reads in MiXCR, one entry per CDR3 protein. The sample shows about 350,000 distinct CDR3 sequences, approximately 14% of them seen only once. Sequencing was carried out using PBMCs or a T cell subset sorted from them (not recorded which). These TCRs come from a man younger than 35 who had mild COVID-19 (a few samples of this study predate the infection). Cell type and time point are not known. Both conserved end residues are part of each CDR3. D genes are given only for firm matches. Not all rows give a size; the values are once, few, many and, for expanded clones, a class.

CASSLAQGALINEQFF,TRBD1,NA,TRBV5-6
CASSGSGLSGPSRETQYF,NA,NA,TRBV7-9
CASSRGGVTDTQYF,TRBD2,few,TRBV12-3/TRBV12-4
CASSLRGSSTDTQYF,NA,NA,TRBV5-5
CASSQGSGTGKGNTEAFF,TRBD1,NA,TRBV4-1
CASSPTSSSSYNEQFF,NA,NA,TRBV7-2
CASSQDLAESYNEQFF,NA,few,TRBV4-2
CAWSRGISNEQFF,NA,few,TRBV30
CSARDLPNTGELFF,NA,NA,TRBV20-1
CASSQLLDSSTDTQYF,NA,few,TRBV4-1
CASSFGRVDYGYTF,NA,few,TRBV7-2
CASSQGLTGTSYEQYF,TRBD1,few,TRBV4-3
CASSGSPGKISGANVLTF,NA,few,TRBV6-2/TRBV6-3
CASSLLDKYGYTF,NA,NA,TRBV5-1
CASSSIAGGTDTQYF,TRBD2,NA,TRBV7-2
CASSQDGGIEAFF,NA,once,TRBV4-3
CASSYSDRTNIQYF,TRBD1,once,TRBV6-5